A single TCR beta chain is shown here with its context. This sample is drawn from a study of identical twins. Each CDR3 protein gets one entry after TCRdb re-called the 5' RACE reads with MiXCR. The repertoire has roughly 290,000 distinct CDR3 sequences, 7.5% to 9.5% of them found once; the top ten carry around 7.1%. Another study also made use of these data, one on yellow fever vaccine responses in identical twins. That work adds: Twins' vaccine T cell responses were reported to seem partly convergent and partly personalized.

The receptor was isolated from a woman under 30 in good health. The sequenced sample consisted of CD8+ T cells sorted from blood.

CDR3 sequence: CASSQDRGTYGEQYF. DNA of the CDR3: TGCGCCAGCAGCCAAGATAGAGGGACGTATGGCGAGCAGTACTTC. The V gene is TRBV4-3, the J gene TRBJ2-7; either TRBD1 or TRBD2 may fit D (5 bases each). V shed 0 bases and J shed 6 bases, with 15 bases lying between them. Germline V gene lookup returns CDR1 LGHNA and CDR2 YSLEER. The CDR3 spans 15 residues.